The present TCR beta chain was sequenced within a study of blood T cell repertoires in COVID-19. The CDR3 is made up of 13 amino acids. V was trimmed by 0 bases and J by 3 bases, leaving 6 bases between them. The germline V gene encodes CDR1 SGHRS and CDR2 YFSETQ. For this clone: Other DNA sequences of this sample code for an identical CDR3.

As originally analysed: Using reference gene primer amplification, nucleated cell counts were estimated. Clones were read by immunoSEQ multiplex PCR, and TCRdb kept only the in-frame ones, dropping some. V and J calls and clone size are as listed in that table; D and trimming were resolved from the DNA. The table shows a few hundred thousand clones, with about 81% occurring only once. Allocation to cohorts depended on clinical history reported by the participants. Sequenced: PBMCs or T cells enriched from blood (not recorded which). V gene TRBV5-1 combines with J gene TRBJ1-2; weak D call: TRBD1 (6 bases). This clonotype originated in a man aged 35 to 55 who had recovered from COVID-19. CDR3 sequence: CASSLEGDYGYTF. CDR3 nucleotides: TGCGCCAGCAGCTTGGAGGGGGACTATGGCTACACCTTC.